These 15 T cell receptor beta chains originate from one sample sequenced in a study of blood T cell repertoires in COVID-19. The table came from immunoSEQ multiplex PCR; TCRdb's copy has only in-frame clones and leaves some out. This sample carries some 96,000 clones, just under 85% of them seen once, and the ten largest clones take around an eighth. The sequenced sample consisted of peripheral blood. Every receptor here comes from a man in his forties or fifties with active or convalescent COVID-19.

The chain has TRBV5-5 and TRBJ1-5; no clear D gene. The CDR3 sequence is 14 residues long. Germline CDR1 SGHKS, CDR2 YYEKEE (reference sequence). Trimming took 0 bases from V and 0 from J, leaving 4 bases between them. DNA for the CDR3: TGTGCCAGCAGCTTGGAGCATAGCAATCAGCCCCAGCATTTT. Protein sequence: CASSLEHSNQPQHF.

This clone was detected only a few times. The V call is TRBV7-9, the J call TRBJ2-1; 9 nucleotides align to TRBD2. CDR3 size: 16 residues. CDR1 is SEHNR and CDR2 is FQNEAQ in the germline V gene (reference sequence). V lost 2 bases, J lost 5 bases, and 7 bases stayed unmatched. The CDR3 loop is CASSLLRGRADNEQFF. The DNA for the CDR3 is TGTGCCAGCAGCTTACTCCGCGGGAGGGCCGACAATGAGCAGTTCTTC.

The chain recombines TRBV28 with TRBJ1-6; 7 bases are shared with TRBD1. The CDR3 contains 14 residues. Losses at the gene ends were 8 bases for V and 7 bases for J; bases not matched to a gene: 8. In germline, CDR1 is MDHEN, CDR2 SYDVKM. As DNA, the CDR3 is TGTGCCAGCCTGCCGGGACAGAGAAATTCACCCCTCCACTTT. Translating it yields CASLPGQRNSPLHF.

In its sample, this clone was seen once. CDR3 in DNA: TGTGCCAGCACCACATTTGACAGGAGCCCTGAAGCTTTCTTT. It specifies CASTTFDRSPEAFF. The gene calls are TRBV14 and TRBJ1-1, with D perhaps matching TRBD1 (6 bases). V lost 7 bases to trimming and J lost 6 bases, with 18 bases between them. Germline CDR1 is SGHDN and CDR2 is FVKESK. The CDR3 totals 14 residues.

Concerning this clone: The sample has other DNA sequences that encode this CDR3 too. The chain joins TRBV7-9 to TRBJ2-2; 7 bases match TRBD2. The trim removed 5 bases at V and 8 bases at J, leaving 11 bases unmatched. Germline V CDR1 and CDR2: SEHNR, FQNEAQ (reference sequence). The CDR3 totals 15 residues. For the CDR3, the DNA is TGTGCCAGCAGCGAGCGGAGCGGGATTAGTGGGGAGCTGTTTTTT. Translating it yields CASSERSGISGELFF.

CDR3 coding DNA: TGTGCCAGCAGCTATCGGGGTACTGGAAACACCATATATTTT. It is translated as CASSYRGTGNTIYF. The V and J genes are TRBV5-5 and TRBJ1-3; D remains unclear. CDR1 is SGHKS and CDR2 is YYEKEE in the germline V gene (reference sequence). CDR3 length: 14 residues. V dropped 3 bases and J dropped 2 bases, with 9 bases sitting between them. The full variable domain, with the rest looked up from reference TRBV5-5 and TRBJ1-3, is DAGVTQSPTHLIKTRGQQVTLRCSPISGHKSVSWYQQVLGQGPQFIFQYYEKEERGRGNFPDRFSARQFPNYSSELNVNALLLGDSALYLCASSYRGTGNTIYFGEGSWLTVV.

DNA of the CDR3: TGTGCCAGCAGTGAAAACCCTTCAGGGTACTATGGCTACACCTTC. Its protein product is CASSENPSGYYGYTF. J is TRBJ1-2 and V is TRBV2; D possibly corresponds to TRBD1 (5 bases). CDR3 size: 15 residues. The germline V gene has CDR1 SNHLY and CDR2 FYNNEI. V lost 2 bases and J 3 bases, leaving 13 bases between the germline ends.

The CDR3 DNA is TGTGCCAGCAGTCCCTCGGGATATGGCTACACCTTC. It yields the protein CASSPSGYGYTF. This rearrangement joins TRBV12-3 or TRBV12-4 to TRBJ1-2; no reliable D call. V gave up 5 bases and J gave up 5 bases, with 9 bases separating them. This CDR3 region has 12 residues.

The chain has TRBV3-1 (or the pseudogene TRBV3-2) and TRBJ2-5; no clear D gene. The CDR3 contains 17 residues. The germline V gene has CDR1 LGHDT and CDR2 YNNKEL (reference sequence). V was clipped by 0 bases and J by 2 bases, with 16 bases between them. The CDR3 region is CASSQDPFPGEQETQYF. The CDR3, as DNA: TGTGCCAGCAGCCAAGACCCTTTCCCCGGAGAACAAGAGACCCAGTACTTC.

The chain uses TRBV30 and TRBJ1-5, with TRBD1 as a possible D gene (6 bases). With 0 bases removed from V and 6 bases from J, the gap between germline ends came to 9 bases. The CDR3 has 13 amino acids. Per germline, CDR1 GTSNPN and CDR2 SVGIG (reference sequence). The chain's CDR3 is CAWSVQGRQPQHF. The CDR3 region has the DNA TGTGCCTGGAGTGTCCAGGGGCGTCAGCCCCAGCATTTT.

Only a few counts were recorded for this clone. CDR3 sequence reads: CASSEGIAGDHNEQFF. DNA for the CDR3: TGTGCCAGCAGTGAAGGGATAGCGGGAGACCACAATGAGCAGTTCTTC. The chain uses TRBV6-4 and TRBJ2-1, with 9 bases identical to TRBD2. Losses at the gene ends were 3 bases for V and 5 bases for J; bases not matched to a gene: 8. The CDR3 has 16 residues. Germline CDR1 reads MRHNA; CDR2 reads SNTAGT.

This chain joins TRBV30 and TRBJ1-2; maybe TRBD1 (5 bases). Trimming shortened V by 4 bases and J by 1 base, and 16 bases separated the two germline ends. Germline CDR1 reads GTSNPN; CDR2 reads SVGIG (reference sequence). The CDR3 length is 15 residues. CDR3 in DNA: TGTGCCTGGACCTGGGGGGGGACTTATAACTATGGCTACACCTTC. Translating gives CAWTWGGTYNYGYTF.

The V and J genes are TRBV7-2 and TRBJ1-5; D call uncertain. Germline lookup yields CDR1 SGHTA and CDR2 FQGNSA. CDR3 length equals 13 residues. V dropped 1 base and J dropped 6 bases, with 7 bases sitting between them. The CDR3 nucleotides read TGTGCCAGCAGCTTAGTGGGGAGTCAGCCCCAGCATTTT. It translates to CASSLVGSQPQHF.

The CDR3 loop is CASSWGRSRITDTQYF. The CDR3 bases are TGCGCCAGCAGCTGGGGGCGTTCAAGGATCACAGATACGCAGTATTTT. This rearrangement joins TRBV5-1 to TRBJ2-3; a possible D gene is TRBD1 (6 bases). This CDR3 spans 16 amino acids. Germline V gene sequence: CDR1 SGHRS, CDR2 YFSETQ. The germline V and J ends were trimmed by 3 bases and 2 bases, with 16 bases remaining between them.

The chain employs TRBV18 and TRBJ2-2; 9 bases are shared with TRBD1. The CDR3 is 16 amino acids. The trim removed 3 bases at V and 5 bases at J, leaving 7 bases unmatched. Looked up from germline, CDR1 is KGHSH and CDR2 is LQKENI. CDR3 coding DNA: TGTGCCAGCTCACCCCCCGGGACAGGGAGAACCGGGGAGCTGTTTTTT. Translated, it gives CASSPPGTGRTGELFF.